The 27 T cell receptor beta chains below all came from one sample that was sequenced in a study of monozygotic twins with inflammatory bowel disease. TCRdb reanalyzed the 5' RACE reads and collapses them to one entry per CDR3 protein, without DNA. Here the sample table reports fewer than 550,000 distinct CDR3 sequences. The source material was blood. These receptors were collected from a human donor with ulcerative colitis or Crohn's disease, or a healthy co-twin of an affected twin (not recorded which).

The chain carries TRBV20-1 and TRBJ1-1. This CDR3 has 13 residues. From germline, CDR1 is DFQATT and CDR2 SNEGSKA (reference sequence). The CDR3 sequence is CSPHLPVNTEAFF.

The chain links TRBV20-1 to TRBJ2-1; TCRdb picks TRBD1, but there is no DNA to check that call. This CDR3 comprises 17 residues. Germline V gene lookup returns CDR1 DFQATT and CDR2 SNEGSKA (reference sequence). CDR3: CSARVLAGPSSYNEQFF.

CDR3 protein: CASKQGGGYEQYF. The gene calls are TRBV5-1 and TRBJ2-7; lacking DNA, the TRBD2 call made by TCRdb goes unchecked. The length of the CDR3 is 13 residues. The germline CDR1 and CDR2 sequences are SGHRS and YFSETQ.

The chain employs TRBV20-1 and TRBJ1-5; TCRdb picks TRBD1, but there is no DNA to check that call. The CDR3 sequence is 14 residues long. Germline CDR1 and CDR2: DFQATT and SNEGSKA (reference sequence). Here the CDR3 reads CSAPEAGVAQPQHF.

J is TRBJ1-3 and V is TRBV5-1; without DNA, the TCRdb call of TRBD1 cannot be checked. Germline V gives CDR1 SGHRS, CDR2 YFSETQ. CDR3 size: 16 residues. CDR3 in amino acids: CASSLRAMMSGNTIYF.

This chain joins TRBV4-1 and TRBJ2-5; TCRdb calls TRBD2, which cannot be checked without DNA. The CDR3 extends over 13 amino acids. Germline CDR1 reads MGHRA; CDR2 reads YSYEKL. The CDR3 reads CASSEGTTTLQYF.

V is TRBV28 and J is TRBJ1-5; TCRdb designates TRBD1, a call that cannot be tested without DNA. Germline values: CDR1 MDHEN, CDR2 SYDVKM. The CDR3 spans 17 residues. The CDR3: CASSFGVGPGGDQPQHF.

The rearrangement links TRBV6-5 to TRBJ2-2; TCRdb indicates TRBD1, and absent DNA this call remains unverified. Germline V CDR1 and CDR2: MNHEY, SVGAGI. This CDR3 contains 16 residues. CDR3: CASSYWTGGGTGELFF.

The genes are TRBV16 and TRBJ1-1; TCRdb reports TRBD1, a call that lacks DNA to check it against. CDR1 and CDR2 (germline): KGHSY, FQNENV. This CDR3 spans 15 amino acids. This chain's CDR3 is CASSQGTGGNTEAFF.

The CDR3 here is CASSLRSNSNEKLFF. The chain employs TRBV5-1 and TRBJ1-4. Per the germline V gene, CDR1 is SGHRS and CDR2 is YFSETQ. This CDR3 comprises 15 residues.

J is TRBJ2-2 and V is TRBV5-1; no DNA is available, so the TRBD1 call from TCRdb remains unchecked. Germline CDR1 SGHRS, CDR2 YFSETQ. The CDR3 contains 18 residues. CDR3 amino acids: CASSLTGQGYSNTGELFF.

The J gene is TRBJ2-7, the V gene TRBV6-5; TCRdb calls TRBD1, which cannot be checked without DNA. Germline CDR1 MNHEY, CDR2 SVGAGI. The length of the CDR3 is 15 residues. The CDR3 here is CASSYSGQGSYEQYF.

The genes are TRBV7-9 and TRBJ2-7; TCRdb proposes TRBD1, but this gene call is untestable without DNA. Germline lookup yields CDR1 SEHNR and CDR2 FQNEAQ (reference sequence). The CDR3 runs 11 residues. CDR3 in amino acids: CASSSRGVMYF.

This rearrangement joins TRBV12-3 or TRBV12-4 to TRBJ2-2; with no DNA, the TCRdb D assignment of TRBD2 cannot be verified. CDR3 length: 15 residues. CDR3 loop: CASIRASGGAGELFF.

The V gene is TRBV25-1, the J gene TRBJ2-5; TCRdb selects TRBD1, and the lack of DNA leaves this call unchecked. The CDR3 contains 15 residues. The germline V gene has CDR1 MGHDK and CDR2 SYGVNS. Here the CDR3 reads CASSGTGSSRETQYF.

The chain uses TRBV5-1 and TRBJ1-4. The CDR3 is made up of 15 amino acids. CDR1 and CDR2 (germline): SGHRS, YFSETQ. The CDR3 region is CASSQDTPTNEKLFF.

The chain has TRBV24-1 and TRBJ1-5; TCRdb calls TRBD1, which cannot be checked without DNA. The CDR3 sequence is 14 residues long. CDR1 and CDR2 from the germline V gene are KGHDR and SFDVKD. CDR3 loop: CATTQDRGNQPQHF.

The chain combines TRBV5-1 with TRBJ2-1; TCRdb's assignment of TRBD1 cannot be checked, as there is no DNA. The length of the CDR3 is 18 residues. Germline V gene sequence: CDR1 SGHRS, CDR2 YFSETQ. The CDR3 region is CASSLAGMGGASYNEQFF.

CDR3 residues: CASRVGGGTEAFF. The chain employs TRBV5-1 and TRBJ1-1; TCRdb's D call of TRBD1 is untestable without DNA. The CDR3 is 13 residues long. Per germline, CDR1 SGHRS and CDR2 YFSETQ. The entire variable domain, with the rest obtained from reference TRBV5-1 and TRBJ1-1, is as follows: KAGVTQTPRYLIKTRGQQVTLSCSPISGHRSVSWYQQTPGQGLQFLFEYFSETQRNKGNFPGRFSGRQFSNSRSEMNVSTLELGDSALYLCASRVGGGTEAFFGQGTRLTVV.

The chain joins TRBV11-2 to TRBJ2-5; the TRBD2 assignment by TCRdb is unverifiable without DNA. CDR1 is SGHAT, CDR2 FQNNGV, per germline. CDR3 length equals 16 residues. The CDR3 reads CASSSGFGRGAETQYF.

The rearrangement joins TRBV15 to TRBJ1-4; TCRdb's assignment of TRBD1 cannot be checked, as there is no DNA. Germline V gene data show CDR1 as LNHNV and CDR2 as YYDKDF (reference sequence). This CDR3 comprises 16 residues. The CDR3: CATSRGPGGPNEKLFF.

This chain connects TRBV4-1 to TRBJ1-2; TCRdb proposes TRBD1, but this gene call is untestable without DNA. The germline V gene has CDR1 MGHRA and CDR2 YSYEKL. This CDR3 is built from 14 residues. The CDR3 loop is CASSREPGAYGYTF.

J is TRBJ2-2 and V is TRBV7-9. Germline V lookup: CDR1 SEHNR, CDR2 FQNEAQ (reference sequence). This CDR3 is built from 15 residues. Here the CDR3 reads CASSLAGGDPGELFF.

The chain couples TRBV11-2 to TRBJ1-2; TCRdb selects TRBD1, and the lack of DNA leaves this call unchecked. Germline CDR1 reads SGHAT; CDR2 reads FQNNGV. The CDR3 length is 12 residues. The CDR3 is CASTLVRGGYTF.

The CDR3 loop reads CSARPWGNIQYF. The chain has TRBV20-1 and TRBJ2-4; checking the TCRdb D call of TRBD1 is not possible without DNA. Germline-derived CDR1 and CDR2 are DFQATT and SNEGSKA (reference sequence). The length of the CDR3 is 12 residues.

The chain carries TRBV6-1 and TRBJ2-3. CDR1 and CDR2 from the germline V gene are MNHNS and SASEGT. The CDR3 has 12 residues. This chain's CDR3 is CASSEYTDTQYF.

The chain joins TRBV5-5 to TRBJ2-1. CDR1 is SGHKS, CDR2 YYEKEE, per germline (reference sequence). This CDR3 is 12 amino acids long. This chain's CDR3 is CASSQSVNEQFF. The whole variable domain, remainder taken from reference TRBV5-5 and TRBJ2-1, is DAGVTQSPTHLIKTRGQQVTLRCSPISGHKSVSWYQQVLGQGPQFIFQYYEKEERGRGNFPDRFSARQFPNYSSELNVNALLLGDSALYLCASSQSVNEQFFGPGTRLTVL.